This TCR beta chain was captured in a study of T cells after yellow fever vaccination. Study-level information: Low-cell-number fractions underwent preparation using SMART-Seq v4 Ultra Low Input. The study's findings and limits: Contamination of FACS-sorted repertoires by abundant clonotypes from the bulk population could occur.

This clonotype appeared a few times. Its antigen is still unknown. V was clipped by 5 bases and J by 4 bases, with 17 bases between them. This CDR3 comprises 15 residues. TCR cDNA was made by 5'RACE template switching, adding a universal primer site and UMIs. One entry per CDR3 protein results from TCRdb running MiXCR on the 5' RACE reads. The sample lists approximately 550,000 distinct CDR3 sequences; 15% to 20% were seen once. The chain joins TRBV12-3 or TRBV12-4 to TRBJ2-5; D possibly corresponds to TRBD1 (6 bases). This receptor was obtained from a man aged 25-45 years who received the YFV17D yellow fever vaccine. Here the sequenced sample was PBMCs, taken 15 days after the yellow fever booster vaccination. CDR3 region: CASSLTYRVGETQYF. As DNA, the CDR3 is TGTGCCAGCAGTCTTACGTACAGGGTCGGAGAGACCCAGTACTTC.